This T cell receptor (beta chain) is from a study of T cell repertoires in cytomegalovirus infection. MiXCR was run by TCRdb on the reads, yielding one entry per CDR3 protein. This sample yields approximately 500,000 distinct CDR3 sequences, of which more than 15% are seen a single time; roughly a quarter belongs to the top ten. This clonotype has more than one count but fewer than ten. The CDR3 is made up of 14 amino acids. From germline, CDR1 is MNHEY and CDR2 SMNVEV (reference sequence). The trim removed 3 bases at V and 5 bases at J, leaving 5 bases unmatched. This clonotype originated in a human donor in good health (CMV status not recorded). Some clones in this sample may be carry-over from other donors' samples. Material for sequencing was CD8+ T cells from PBMCs. The chain links TRBV27 to TRBJ2-7; 9 bases map to TRBD2. In DNA form, the CDR3 reads TGTGCCAGCAGTTTGGTTAGCGGGAGCCACGAGCAGTACTTC. It is translated as CASSLVSGSHEQYF.